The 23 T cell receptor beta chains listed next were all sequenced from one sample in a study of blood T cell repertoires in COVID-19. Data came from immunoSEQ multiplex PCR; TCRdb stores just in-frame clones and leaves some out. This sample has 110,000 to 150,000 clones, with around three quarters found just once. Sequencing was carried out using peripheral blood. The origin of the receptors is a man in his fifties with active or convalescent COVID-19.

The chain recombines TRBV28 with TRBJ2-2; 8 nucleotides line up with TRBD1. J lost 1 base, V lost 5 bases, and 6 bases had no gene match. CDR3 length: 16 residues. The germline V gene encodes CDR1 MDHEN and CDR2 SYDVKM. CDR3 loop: CASSTRGTGNTGELFF. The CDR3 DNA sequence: TGTGCCAGCAGTACTCGAGGGACAGGGAACACCGGGGAGCTGTTTTTT. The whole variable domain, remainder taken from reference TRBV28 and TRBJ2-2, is DVKVTQSSRYLVKRTGEKVFLECVQDMDHENMFWYRQDPGLGLRLIYFSYDVKMKEKGDIPEGYSVSREKKERFSLILESASTNQTSMYLCASSTRGTGNTGELFFGEGSRLTVL.

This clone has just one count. CDR3 loop: CASSPPTGPNYGYTF. In nucleotides, the CDR3 is TGTGCCAGCAGCCCCCCGACAGGTCCGAACTATGGCTACACCTTC. The chain has TRBV9 and TRBJ1-2; tentative D call: TRBD1 (6 bases). V was cut by 4 bases and J by 2 bases, with 15 bases left in between. CDR3 size: 15 residues. Germline-derived CDR1 and CDR2 are SGDLS and YYNGEE.

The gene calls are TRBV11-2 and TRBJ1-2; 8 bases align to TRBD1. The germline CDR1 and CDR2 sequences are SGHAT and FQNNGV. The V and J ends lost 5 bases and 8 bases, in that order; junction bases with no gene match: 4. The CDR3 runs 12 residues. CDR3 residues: CASSRTGPGYTF. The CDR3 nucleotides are TGTGCCAGCAGCCGGACAGGGCCCGGCTACACCTTC.

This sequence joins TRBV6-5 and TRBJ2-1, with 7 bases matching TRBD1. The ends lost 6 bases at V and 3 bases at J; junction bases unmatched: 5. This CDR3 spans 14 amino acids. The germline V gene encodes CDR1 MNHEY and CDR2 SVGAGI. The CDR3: CASRRGQLYNEQFF. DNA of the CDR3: TGTGCCAGCAGGAGGGGACAGCTCTACAATGAGCAGTTCTTC.

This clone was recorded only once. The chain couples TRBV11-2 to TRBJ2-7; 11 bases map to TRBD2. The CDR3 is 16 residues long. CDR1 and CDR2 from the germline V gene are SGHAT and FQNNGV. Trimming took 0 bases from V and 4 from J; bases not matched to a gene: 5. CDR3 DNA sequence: TGTGCCAGCAGCTTAGATTATAGCGGGAGGGTATACGAGCAGTACTTC. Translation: CASSLDYSGRVYEQYF.

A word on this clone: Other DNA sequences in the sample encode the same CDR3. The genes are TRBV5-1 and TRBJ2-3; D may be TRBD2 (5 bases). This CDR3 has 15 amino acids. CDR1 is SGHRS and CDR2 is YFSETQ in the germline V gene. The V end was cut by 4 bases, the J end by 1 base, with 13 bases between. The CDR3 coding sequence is TGCGCCAGCAGCCTCGAGGGCCGGCGCACAGATACGCAGTATTTT. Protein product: CASSLEGRRTDTQYF.

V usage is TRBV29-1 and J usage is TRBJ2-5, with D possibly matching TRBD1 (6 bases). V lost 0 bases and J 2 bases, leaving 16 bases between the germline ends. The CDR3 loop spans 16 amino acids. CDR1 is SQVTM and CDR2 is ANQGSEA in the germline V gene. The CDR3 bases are TGCAGCGTTGAAGATCAGGCAGGGGATCCGCAAGAGACCCAGTACTTC. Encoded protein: CSVEDQAGDPQETQYF.

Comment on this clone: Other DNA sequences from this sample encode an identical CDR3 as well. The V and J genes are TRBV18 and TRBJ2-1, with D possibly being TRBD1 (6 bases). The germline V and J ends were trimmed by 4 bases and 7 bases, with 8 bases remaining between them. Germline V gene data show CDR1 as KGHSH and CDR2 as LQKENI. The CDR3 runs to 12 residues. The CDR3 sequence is CASSLQGNEQFF. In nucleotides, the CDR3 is TGTGCCAGCTCACTACAGGGAAATGAGCAGTTCTTC.

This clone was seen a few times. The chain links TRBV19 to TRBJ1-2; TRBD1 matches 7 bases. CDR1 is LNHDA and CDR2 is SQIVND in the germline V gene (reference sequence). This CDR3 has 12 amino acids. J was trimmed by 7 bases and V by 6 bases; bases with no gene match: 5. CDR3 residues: CASSPRQGGYTF. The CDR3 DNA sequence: TGTGCCAGTAGCCCAAGACAGGGTGGCTACACCTTC.

In DNA form, the CDR3 reads TGTGCCAGCAGTTTATGGGTAGCGTTGAACACCGGGGAGCTGTTTTTT. Amino acids: CASSLWVALNTGELFF. The rearrangement joins TRBV27 to TRBJ2-2, with a weak D call TRBD2 (5 bases). Germline V gene lookup returns CDR1 MNHEY and CDR2 SMNVEV (reference sequence). V shed 1 base and J shed 1 base, with 10 bases lying between them. This CDR3 region has 16 residues.

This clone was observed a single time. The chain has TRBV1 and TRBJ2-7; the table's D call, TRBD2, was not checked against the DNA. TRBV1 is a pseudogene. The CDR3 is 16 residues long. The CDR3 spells CTSSQDRNGATYEQYF. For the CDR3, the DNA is TGCACCAGCAGCCAAGATCGGAACGGAGCCACCTACGAGCAGTACTTC.

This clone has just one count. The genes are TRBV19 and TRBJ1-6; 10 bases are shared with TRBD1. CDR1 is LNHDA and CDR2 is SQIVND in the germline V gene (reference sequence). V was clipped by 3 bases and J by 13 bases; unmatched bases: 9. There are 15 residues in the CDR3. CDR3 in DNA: TGTGCCAGTAGTATGGAGACAGGGGGCGCGGTCCCCCTCCACTTT. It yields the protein CASSMETGGAVPLHF.

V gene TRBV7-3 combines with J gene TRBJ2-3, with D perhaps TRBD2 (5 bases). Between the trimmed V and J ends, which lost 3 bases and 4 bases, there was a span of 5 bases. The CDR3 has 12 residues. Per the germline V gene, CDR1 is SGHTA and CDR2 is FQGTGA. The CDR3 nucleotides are TGTGCCAGCAGCTTGGACTCAGATACGCAGTATTTT. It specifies CASSLDSDTQYF.

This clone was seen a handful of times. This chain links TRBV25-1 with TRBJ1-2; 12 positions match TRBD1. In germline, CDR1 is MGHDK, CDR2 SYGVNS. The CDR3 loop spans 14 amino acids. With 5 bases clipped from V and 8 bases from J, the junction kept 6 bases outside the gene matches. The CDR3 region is CASSWGQGALGYTF. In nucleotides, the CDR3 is TGTGCCAGCAGTTGGGGACAGGGGGCATTGGGCTACACCTTC.

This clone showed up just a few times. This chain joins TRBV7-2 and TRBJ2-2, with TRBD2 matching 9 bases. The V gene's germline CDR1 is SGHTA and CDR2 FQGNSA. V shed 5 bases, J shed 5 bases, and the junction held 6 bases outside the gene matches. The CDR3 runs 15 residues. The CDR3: CASSGVAGVTGELFF. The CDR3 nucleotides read TGTGCCAGCAGCGGTGTAGCGGGAGTTACCGGGGAGCTGTTTTTT.

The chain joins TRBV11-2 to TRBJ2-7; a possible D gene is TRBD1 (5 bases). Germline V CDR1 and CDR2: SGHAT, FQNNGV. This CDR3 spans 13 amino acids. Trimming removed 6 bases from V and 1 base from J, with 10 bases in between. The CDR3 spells CASRGPISYEQYF. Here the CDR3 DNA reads TGTGCCAGCAGGGGGCCGATTTCCTACGAGCAGTACTTC. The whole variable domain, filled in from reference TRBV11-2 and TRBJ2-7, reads EAGVAQSPRYKIIEKRQSVAFWCNPISGHATLYWYQQILGQGPKLLIQFQNNGVVDDSQLPKDRFSAERLKGVDSTLKIQPAKLEDSAVYLCASRGPISYEQYFGPGTRLTVT.

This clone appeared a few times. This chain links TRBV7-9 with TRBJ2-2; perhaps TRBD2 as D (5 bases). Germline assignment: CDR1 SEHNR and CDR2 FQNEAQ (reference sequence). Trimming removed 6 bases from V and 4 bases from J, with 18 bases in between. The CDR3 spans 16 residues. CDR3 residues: CASSSSPLAGTGELFF. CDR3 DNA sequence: TGTGCCAGCAGTTCAAGCCCCCTAGCCGGCACCGGGGAGCTGTTTTTT. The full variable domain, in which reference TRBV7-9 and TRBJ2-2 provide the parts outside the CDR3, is DTGVSQNPRHKITKRGQNVTFRCDPISEHNRLYWYRQTLGQGPEFLTYFQNEAQLEKSRLLSDRFSAERPKGSFSTLEIQRTEQGDSAMYLCASSSSPLAGTGELFFGEGSRLTVL.

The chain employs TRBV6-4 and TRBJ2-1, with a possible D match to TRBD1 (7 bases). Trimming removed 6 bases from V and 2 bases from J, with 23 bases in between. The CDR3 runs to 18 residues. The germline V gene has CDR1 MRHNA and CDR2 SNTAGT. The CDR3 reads CASSRGQGVASAYNEQFF. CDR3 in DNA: TGTGCCAGCAGCCGGGGTCAGGGGGTGGCTAGCGCCTACAATGAGCAGTTCTTC.

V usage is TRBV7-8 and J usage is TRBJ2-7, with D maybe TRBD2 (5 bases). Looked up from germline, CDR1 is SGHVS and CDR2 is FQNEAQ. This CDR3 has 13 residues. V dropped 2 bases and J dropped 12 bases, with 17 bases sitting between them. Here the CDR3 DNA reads TGTGCCAGCAGCTTATCAGGACGGGATAGGTGGTACTTC. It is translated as CASSLSGRDRWYF.

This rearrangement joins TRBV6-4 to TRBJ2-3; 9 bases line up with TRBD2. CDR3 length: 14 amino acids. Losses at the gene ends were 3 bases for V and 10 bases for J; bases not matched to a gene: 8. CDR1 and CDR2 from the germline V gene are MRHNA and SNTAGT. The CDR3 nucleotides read TGTGCCAGCAGTGAAGGCCTAGCGGGACAGCCGCAGTATTTT. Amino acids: CASSEGLAGQPQYF.

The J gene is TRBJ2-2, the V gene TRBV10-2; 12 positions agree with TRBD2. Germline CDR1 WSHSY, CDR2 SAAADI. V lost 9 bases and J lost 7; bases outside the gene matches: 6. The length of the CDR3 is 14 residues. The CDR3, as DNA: TGCGCCAGTTCTAGCGGGAGGGCTGGCGGGGAGCTGTTTTTT. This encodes CASSSGRAGGELFF.

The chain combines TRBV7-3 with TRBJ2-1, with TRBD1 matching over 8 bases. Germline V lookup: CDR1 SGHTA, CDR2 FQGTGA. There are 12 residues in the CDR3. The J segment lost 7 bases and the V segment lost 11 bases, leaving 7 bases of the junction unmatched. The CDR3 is CASQGAGNEQFF. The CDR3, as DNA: TGTGCCTCTCAGGGGGCGGGGAATGAGCAGTTCTTC. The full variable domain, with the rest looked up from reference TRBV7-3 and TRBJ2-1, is GAGVSQTPSNKVTEKGKYVELRCDPISGHTALYWYRQSLGQGPEFLIYFQGTGAADDSGLPNDRFFAVRPEGSVSTLKIQRTERGDSAVYLCASQGAGNEQFFGPGTRLTVL.

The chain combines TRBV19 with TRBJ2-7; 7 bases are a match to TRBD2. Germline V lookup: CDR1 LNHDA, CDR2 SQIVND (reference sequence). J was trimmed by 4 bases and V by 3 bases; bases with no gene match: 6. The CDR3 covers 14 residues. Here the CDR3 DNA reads TGTGCCAGTAGTATCACGTCGGGAGGTTACGAGCAGTACTTC. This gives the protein CASSITSGGYEQYF.